Listed here are 21 T cell receptor beta chains from one sample, sequenced in a study of shared clonotypes between healthy human individuals. Generated by immunoSEQ multiplex PCR, the TCRdb table keeps only in-frame clones and is missing some. The sample lists about 460,000 clones, approximately 77% occurring once. Sequenced material: PBMCs. Receptors were obtained from a woman between 35 and 50 years old in good health. Some clones in this sample may be carry-over from other donors' samples.

In regard to this clone: With only one base between it and a far larger clone, this is likely a read error. The identical CDR3 is also encoded by other nucleotide sequences in the sample. The rearrangement links TRBV30 to TRBJ1-5, with 10 bases aligning to TRBD1. The CDR3 length is 14 residues. Looked up from germline, CDR1 is GTSNPN and CDR2 is SVGIG (reference sequence). V lost 7 bases and J lost 3; bases outside the gene matches: 6. CDR3 in amino acids: CALTGGSDNQPQHF. The CDR3, as DNA: TGTGCCTTGACAGGGGGCTCCGACAATCAGCCCCAGCATTTT.

The chain recombines TRBV5-6 with TRBJ2-3; D is ambiguous. Germline V lookup: CDR1 SGHDT, CDR2 YYEEEE. CDR3 size: 12 residues. V gave up 1 base and J gave up 3 bases, with 3 bases separating them. DNA for the CDR3: TGTGCCAGCAGCTTGCTAACAGATACGCAGTATTTT. Translated: CASSLLTDTQYF.

The chain is built from TRBV28 and TRBJ1-4, with 8 nucleotides matching TRBD1. V shed 1 base, J shed 1 base, and the junction held 11 bases outside the gene matches. The germline CDR1 and CDR2 sequences are MDHEN and SYDVKM. The CDR3 has 19 amino acids. This chain's CDR3 is CASSLLRVDRGGTNEKLFF. The CDR3 nucleotides read TGTGCCAGCAGTTTATTGAGAGTCGACAGGGGTGGAACTAATGAAAAACTGTTTTTT.

On this clone: A junction end diverges from the germline sequence, so it may reflect a read error. The genes are TRBV10-3 and TRBJ2-1; 10 bases line up with TRBD2. The germline V gene encodes CDR1 ENHRY and CDR2 SYGVKD. The CDR3 is 15 amino acids. The CDR3 here is CASSLLAGESNEQFF. CDR3 nucleotides: TGTGCCAGCAGTTTGCTAGCGGGAGAATCAAATGAGCAGTTCTTC.

The rearrangement joins TRBV7-6 to TRBJ2-3, with 10 bases identical to TRBD2. The V gene's germline CDR1 is SGHVS and CDR2 FNYEAQ. This CDR3 is built from 16 residues. Trimming took 4 bases from V and 4 from J; bases not matched to a gene: 8. The CDR3 DNA reads TGTGCCAGCAGCTCACAAGCGGGAGGGGTGGCAGATACGCAGTATTTT. Protein product: CASSSQAGGVADTQYF.

The chain uses TRBV29-1 and TRBJ1-4; D is undetermined. This CDR3 has 14 residues. The V end was cut by 4 bases, the J end by 0 bases, with 9 bases between. Germline V lookup: CDR1 SQVTM, CDR2 ANQGSEA. CDR3 loop: CSVADGATNEKLFF. CDR3 bases: TGCAGCGTTGCGGACGGGGCAACTAATGAAAAACTGTTTTTT.

This clone was seen a single time. The rearrangement uses TRBV9 and TRBJ1-4, with 7 bases fitting TRBD1. V shed 4 bases, J shed 3 bases, and the junction held 9 bases outside the gene matches. The CDR3 covers 16 residues. CDR1 SGDLS and CDR2 YYNGEE come from the germline V gene. CDR3 amino acids: CASSPQRQGSNEKLFF. The CDR3, as DNA: TGTGCCAGCAGCCCCCAAAGACAGGGATCTAATGAAAAACTGTTTTTT.

J is TRBJ1-1 and V is TRBV29-1; a possible D gene is TRBD1 (5 bases). Germline CDR1 and CDR2: SQVTM and ANQGSEA. The CDR3 sequence is 15 residues long. Trimming cost V 5 bases and J 1 base, with 17 bases left between them. In nucleotides, the CDR3 is TGCAGCGTTTACGGGCAGGGCCTAGAGAACACTGAAGCTTTCTTT. It is translated as CSVYGQGLENTEAFF.

This chain connects TRBV5-5 to TRBJ2-2; D is possibly TRBD1 (6 bases). The CDR3 is made up of 17 amino acids. With 4 bases removed from V and 5 bases from J, the gap between germline ends came to 21 bases. Looked up from germline, CDR1 is SGHKS and CDR2 is YYEKEE (reference sequence). The CDR3 sequence: CASSPGTFLLGTGELFF. The CDR3 bases are TGTGCCAGCAGCCCGGGGACATTTCTCCTGGGGACCGGGGAGCTGTTTTTT.

The gene calls are TRBV19 and TRBJ2-7; tentative D call: TRBD1 (6 bases). The CDR3 contains 14 residues. The germline gives CDR1 LNHDA, CDR2 SQIVND (reference sequence). V lost 5 bases to trimming and J lost 3 bases, with 14 bases between them. CDR3 region: CASSAGTLLYEQYF. The CDR3 nucleotides are TGTGCCAGTAGTGCCGGGACATTACTCTACGAGCAGTACTTC.

V is TRBV11-3 and J is TRBJ2-3; D not resolved. Trimming shortened V by 0 bases and J by 6 bases, and 7 bases separated the two germline ends. Germline V gene data show CDR1 as SGHNT and CDR2 as YENEEA. The CDR3 runs 13 residues. For the CDR3, the DNA is TGTGCCAGCAGCTTAGATCTCGAGGATACGCAGTATTTT. Translating it yields CASSLDLEDTQYF.

The gene calls are TRBV27 and TRBJ1-1, with 7 nucleotides matching TRBD1. The junction had 10 bases not matched to a gene; V was cut back by 5 bases and J by 1 base. From germline, CDR1 is MNHEY and CDR2 SMNVEV (reference sequence). This CDR3 has 16 amino acids. The CDR3 DNA sequence: TGTGCCAGCAGTCAGCCGACAGGGAAGTCGAACACTGAAGCTTTCTTT. Translated, it gives CASSQPTGKSNTEAFF.

Concerning this clone: This may come from a read error, since a much larger clone is one base off. Other nucleotide sequences in the sample specify the same CDR3. V is TRBV18 and J is TRBJ1-2; D possibly corresponds to TRBD1 (5 bases). This CDR3 has 14 residues. Germline-derived CDR1 and CDR2 are KGHSH and LQKENI. The CDR3, as DNA: TGTGCCAGCTCACCGTCGGACAAACGCTATGGCTACACCTTT. As protein: CASSPSDKRYGYTF.

This clone was counted at least ten times. The V call is TRBV10-3, the J call TRBJ2-1; 11 bases are shared with TRBD2. V lost 10 bases, J lost 4 bases, and 6 bases stayed unmatched. Germline V gene data show CDR1 as ENHRY and CDR2 as SYGVKD. There are 14 residues in the CDR3. The CDR3 DNA follows: TGTGCCACCGGGGGACTAGCGGATTACAATGAGCAGTTCTTC. As protein: CATGGLADYNEQFF.

The sample holds many counts of this clone. The gene calls are TRBV7-9 and TRBJ2-1; 7 bases agree with TRBD2. CDR1 SEHNR and CDR2 FQNEAQ come from the germline V gene (reference sequence). This CDR3 is built from 16 residues. V lost 1 base to trimming and J lost 7 bases; unmatched junction nucleotides: 10. CDR3 DNA: TGTGCCAGCAGCTTAGATCTAGCGGCCACGAGGAATGAGCAGTTCTTC. Protein sequence: CASSLDLAATRNEQFF. The whole variable domain, filled in from reference TRBV7-9 and TRBJ2-1, reads DTGVSQNPRHKITKRGQNVTFRCDPISEHNRLYWYRQTLGQGPEFLTYFQNEAQLEKSRLLSDRFSAERPKGSFSTLEIQRTEQGDSAMYLCASSLDLAATRNEQFFGPGTRLTVL.

This rearrangement joins TRBV11-2 to TRBJ2-3, with D possibly matching TRBD1 (5 bases). CDR1 SGHAT and CDR2 FQNNGV come from the germline V gene. The V end was cut by 0 bases, the J end by 1 base, with 8 bases between. The length of the CDR3 is 15 residues. In DNA form, the CDR3 reads TGTGCCAGCAGCTTAGAGGCCAGGGGCACAGATACGCAGTATTTT. This encodes CASSLEARGTDTQYF. Combining the CDR3 with reference TRBV11-2 and TRBJ2-3 gives the whole variable domain EAGVAQSPRYKIIEKRQSVAFWCNPISGHATLYWYQQILGQGPKLLIQFQNNGVVDDSQLPKDRFSAERLKGVDSTLKIQPAKLEDSAVYLCASSLEARGTDTQYFGPGTRLTVL.

This rearrangement joins TRBV9 to TRBJ2-7; D is perhaps TRBD1 or TRBD2 (5 bases each). V was clipped by 0 bases and J by 1 base, with 17 bases between them. This CDR3 region has 17 residues. Germline V CDR1 and CDR2: SGDLS, YYNGEE. This CDR3 is CASSVGPGPGLSYEQYF. In DNA form, the CDR3 reads TGTGCCAGCAGCGTAGGACCGGGGCCAGGGCTTTCCTACGAGCAGTACTTC.

This clone was counted once. The rearrangement links TRBV5-4 to TRBJ2-3; D might be TRBD2 (6 bases). V was shortened by 4 bases and J by 0 bases, with 12 bases between the two germline ends. Germline V lookup: CDR1 SGHNT, CDR2 YYREEE (reference sequence). The length of the CDR3 is 15 residues. In DNA, the CDR3 is TGTGCCAGCAGCCCCCCCGGGACTAGCACAGATACGCAGTATTTT. Protein: CASSPPGTSTDTQYF.

This chain joins TRBV5-1 and TRBJ1-1, with 10 bases fitting TRBD1. After removal of 3 bases from V and 1 base from J, the junction contained 9 bases not matched to a gene. The CDR3 is 17 residues long. CDR1 and CDR2 (germline): SGHRS, YFSETQ. The CDR3: CASSSGRTGGENTEAFF. As DNA, the CDR3 is TGCGCCAGCAGCTCGGGAAGGACAGGGGGAGAGAACACTGAAGCTTTCTTT.

Regarding this clone: This is likely a read error, given that the CDR3 carries no conserved phenylalanine or tryptophan at its end. The chain uses TRBV29-1 and TRBJ2-3, with 9 bases matching TRBD2. Germline loops: CDR1 SQVTM, CDR2 ANQGSEA. CDR3 size: 16 residues. CDR3 sequence reads: CSAEILGGGGTDTQYL. CDR3 sequence (DNA): TGCAGCGCTGAAATCCTCGGCGGGGGGGGCACAGATACGCAGTATCTT.

V is TRBV15 and J is TRBJ1-2; 7 bases agree with TRBD1. V lost 1 base and J lost 7; bases outside the gene matches: 15. Germline CDR1 reads LNHNV; CDR2 reads YYDKDF (reference sequence). This CDR3 contains 17 residues. CDR3 sequence reads: CATSRVTGTESLGGYTF. The CDR3 DNA reads TGTGCCACCAGCAGAGTAACCGGGACAGAGTCTCTCGGTGGCTACACCTTC.